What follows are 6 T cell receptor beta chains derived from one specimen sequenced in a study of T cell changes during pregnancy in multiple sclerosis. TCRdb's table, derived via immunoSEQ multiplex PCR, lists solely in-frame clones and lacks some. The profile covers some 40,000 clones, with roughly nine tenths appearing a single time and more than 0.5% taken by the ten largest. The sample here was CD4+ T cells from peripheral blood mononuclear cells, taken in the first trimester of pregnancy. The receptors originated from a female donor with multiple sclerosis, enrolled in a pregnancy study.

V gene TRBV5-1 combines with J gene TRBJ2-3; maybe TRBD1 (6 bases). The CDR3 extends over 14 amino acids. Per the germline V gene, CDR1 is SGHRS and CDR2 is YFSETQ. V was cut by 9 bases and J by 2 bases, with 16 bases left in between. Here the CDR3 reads CATNPRGDTDTQYF. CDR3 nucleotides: TGCGCCACAAACCCCAGGGGTGACACAGATACGCAGTATTTT.

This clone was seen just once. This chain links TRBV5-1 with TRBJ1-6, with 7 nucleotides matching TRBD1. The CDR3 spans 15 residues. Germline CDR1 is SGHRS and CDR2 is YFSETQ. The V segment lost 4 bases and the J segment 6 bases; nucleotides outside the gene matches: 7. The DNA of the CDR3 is TGCGCCAGCAGCGTCCAAGGGACAGTTAATTCACCCCTCCACTTT. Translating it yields CASSVQGTVNSPLHF. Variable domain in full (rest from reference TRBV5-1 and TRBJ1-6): KAGVTQTPRYLIKTRGQQVTLSCSPISGHRSVSWYQQTPGQGLQFLFEYFSETQRNKGNFPGRFSGRQFSNSRSEMNVSTLELGDSALYLCASSVQGTVNSPLHFGNGTRLTVT.

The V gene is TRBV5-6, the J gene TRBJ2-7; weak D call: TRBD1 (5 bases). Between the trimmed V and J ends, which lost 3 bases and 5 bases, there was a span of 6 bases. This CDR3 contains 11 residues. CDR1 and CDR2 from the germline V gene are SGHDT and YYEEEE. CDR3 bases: TGTGCCAGCAGCTGGGGCGACGAGCAGTACTTC. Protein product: CASSWGDEQYF.

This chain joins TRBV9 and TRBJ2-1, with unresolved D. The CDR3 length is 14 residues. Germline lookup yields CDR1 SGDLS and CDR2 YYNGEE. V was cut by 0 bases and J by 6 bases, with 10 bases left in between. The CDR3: CASSVDPTGNEQFF. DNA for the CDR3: TGTGCCAGCAGCGTAGATCCCACCGGCAATGAGCAGTTCTTC. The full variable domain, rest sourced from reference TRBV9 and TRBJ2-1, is DSGVTQTPKHLITATGQRVTLRCSPRSGDLSVYWYQQSLDQGLQFLIQYYNGEERAKGNILERFSAQQFPDLHSELNLSSLELGDSALYFCASSVDPTGNEQFFGPGTRLTVL.

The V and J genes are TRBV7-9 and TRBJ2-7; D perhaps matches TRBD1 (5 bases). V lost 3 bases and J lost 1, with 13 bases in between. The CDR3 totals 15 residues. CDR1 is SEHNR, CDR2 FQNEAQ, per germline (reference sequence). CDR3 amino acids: CASSLFRGRSYEQYF. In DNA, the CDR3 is TGTGCCAGCAGCTTGTTTAGGGGTCGATCCTACGAGCAGTACTTC.

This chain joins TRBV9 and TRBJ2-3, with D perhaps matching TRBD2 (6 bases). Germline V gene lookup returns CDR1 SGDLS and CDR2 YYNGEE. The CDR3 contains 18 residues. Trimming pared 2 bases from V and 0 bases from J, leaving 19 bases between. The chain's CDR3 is CASSVGRGRKDSTDTQYF. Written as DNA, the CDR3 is TGTGCCAGCAGCGTCGGACGGGGGAGGAAGGATAGCACAGATACGCAGTATTTT.